The 14 T cell receptor beta chains below were found in one sample sequenced in a study of T-cell memory formation after mild COVID-19. TCRdb passed the 5' RACE reads through MiXCR, listing each CDR3 protein once. The sample consists of 500,000 to 600,000 distinct CDR3 sequences, more than 15% of them appearing once. Sequencing was performed on PBMCs or a T cell subset sorted from them (not recorded which). The receptors here all came from an adult woman who had mild COVID-19 (a few samples of this study predate the infection). Cell type and time point are not known.

The CDR3 DNA reads as TGCGCCAGCAGCTTGGATGGGGCGGGTCAGCCCCAGCATTTT. Encoded protein: CASSLDGAGQPQHF. The rearrangement links TRBV5-1 to TRBJ1-5, with D tentatively TRBD1 (5 bases). Looked up from germline, CDR1 is SGHRS and CDR2 is YFSETQ. V lost 0 bases, J lost 6 bases, and 10 bases lay in between. The CDR3 loop spans 14 amino acids. Looking up the rest from reference TRBV5-1 and TRBJ1-5 gives the full variable domain: KAGVTQTPRYLIKTRGQQVTLSCSPISGHRSVSWYQQTPGQGLQFLFEYFSETQRNKGNFPGRFSGRQFSNSRSEMNVSTLELGDSALYLCASSLDGAGQPQHFGDGTRLSIL.

The gene calls are TRBV12-3 or TRBV12-4 and TRBJ2-1; TRBD2 matches 9 bases. The CDR3 totals 15 residues. V was pared by 5 bases and J by 5 bases, with 7 bases of the junction left unmatched. The CDR3 loop is CASSTSGGIHNEQFF. The CDR3 DNA reads as TGTGCCAGCAGTACAAGCGGGGGGATACACAATGAGCAGTTCTTC.

V gene TRBV18 combines with J gene TRBJ1-5; D is unclear. V was trimmed by 2 bases and J by 7 bases, leaving 9 bases between them. The CDR3 extends over 13 amino acids. The germline gives CDR1 KGHSH, CDR2 LQKENI. Written as DNA, the CDR3 is TGTGCCAGCTCACCAACCTCCGCGCAGCCCCAGCATTTT. Translated: CASSPTSAQPQHF.

This chain joins TRBV5-1 and TRBJ1-2, with unresolved D. The CDR3 is 13 amino acids. CDR1 is SGHRS and CDR2 is YFSETQ in the germline V gene. V was shortened by 4 bases and J by 4 bases, with 11 bases between the two germline ends. As DNA, the CDR3 is TGCGCCAGCAGCGAGTGGAGGCCCTATGGCTACACCTTC. Its translation is CASSEWRPYGYTF.

V usage is TRBV7-3 and J usage is TRBJ2-3; TRBD2 agrees at 10 bases. Germline V CDR1 and CDR2: SGHTA, FQGTGA. V shed 6 bases and J 2 bases; nucleotides not matched to a gene: 8. The CDR3 is 16 residues long. In DNA, the CDR3 is TGTGCCAGCAGTCCCATCGGACTAGCGGCCACAGATACGCAGTATTTT. This gives the protein CASSPIGLAATDTQYF.

This clonotype occurred many times. The V and J genes are TRBV7-3 and TRBJ2-1; 8 nucleotides match TRBD2. There are 15 residues in the CDR3. After removal of 2 bases from V and 8 bases from J, the junction contained 8 bases not matched to a gene. Germline loops: CDR1 SGHTA, CDR2 FQGTGA. The CDR3 reads CASSLQAGESHEQFF. CDR3 sequence (DNA): TGTGCCAGCAGCTTACAAGCGGGAGAATCCCATGAGCAGTTCTTC.

The rearrangement joins TRBV11-2 to TRBJ1-1; D ambiguous. CDR1 is SGHAT and CDR2 is FQNNGV in the germline V gene. Between the trimmed V and J ends, which lost 7 bases and 9 bases, there was a span of 18 bases. This CDR3 is 13 amino acids long. In DNA form, the CDR3 reads TGTGCCAGCACCTTTAACGGGAGAGCGCAAGCTTTCTTT. It encodes CASTFNGRAQAFF.

Many counts were recorded for this clonotype. V is TRBV7-9 and J is TRBJ2-7, with D possibly matching TRBD1 (5 bases). CDR1 and CDR2 (germline): SEHNR, FQNEAQ (reference sequence). Trimming removed 3 bases from V and 2 bases from J, with 17 bases in between. CDR3 size: 16 residues. The DNA for the CDR3 is TGTGCCAGCAGCTTGTACCAGGGCCTGAGCCCCTACGAGCAGTACTTC. This encodes CASSLYQGLSPYEQYF.

This clonotype turned up a few times. The chain is built from TRBV7-9 and TRBJ1-2; possible D gene TRBD1, 6 bases. The V and J ends lost 0 bases and 6 bases respectively, with 11 bases between them. The CDR3 spans 14 residues. The germline V gene has CDR1 SEHNR and CDR2 FQNEAQ (reference sequence). The CDR3 DNA is TGTGCCAGCAGCTTAGCGGCAGGGGTTCATGGCTACACCTTC. This sequence encodes CASSLAAGVHGYTF.

The chain combines TRBV9 with TRBJ1-1, with D maybe TRBD1 (6 bases). The CDR3 has 15 amino acids. V lost 4 bases to trimming and J lost 5 bases, with 18 bases between them. Germline assignment: CDR1 SGDLS and CDR2 YYNGEE. This CDR3 reads CASSTHSGGGTEAFF. The CDR3 bases are TGTGCCAGCAGCACGCACTCAGGAGGGGGGACTGAAGCTTTCTTT. The full variable domain, rest sourced from reference TRBV9 and TRBJ1-1, is DSGVTQTPKHLITATGQRVTLRCSPRSGDLSVYWYQQSLDQGLQFLIQYYNGEERAKGNILERFSAQQFPDLHSELNLSSLELGDSALYFCASSTHSGGGTEAFFGQGTRLTVV.

This clonotype was seen more than once but under ten times. The chain couples TRBV2 to TRBJ2-1; D is unresolved. Germline V gene lookup returns CDR1 SNHLY and CDR2 FYNNEI. CDR3 length equals 10 residues. Trimming stripped 10 bases from V and 9 bases from J, with 10 bases between. DNA of the CDR3: TGTGCCACCCGGGTGAGTGAGCAGTTCTTC. As protein: CATRVSEQFF.

J is TRBJ2-5 and V is TRBV25-1; D is undetermined. CDR3 length equals 14 residues. Germline V gives CDR1 MGHDK, CDR2 SYGVNS. The V end lost 3 bases, the J end lost 2 bases, and 10 bases lay between the germline ends. In nucleotides, the CDR3 is TGTGCCAGCAGTGAGATGCCCAGTCAAGAGACCCAGTACTTC. Translated: CASSEMPSQETQYF. The variable domain in full, completed from reference TRBV25-1 and TRBJ2-5, reads EADIYQTPRYLVIGTGKKITLECSQTMGHDKMYWYQQDPGMELHLIHYSYGVNSTEKGDLSSESTVSRIRTEHFPLTLESARPSHTSQYLCASSEMPSQETQYFGPGTRLLVL.

Only a few counts were recorded for this clonotype. The V and J genes are TRBV5-1 and TRBJ2-3; D gene uncertain. CDR3 size: 12 residues. V was clipped by 0 bases and J by 7 bases, with 6 bases between them. Germline V lookup: CDR1 SGHRS, CDR2 YFSETQ. The CDR3 DNA sequence: TGCGCCAGCAGCTTGGTACGAAATACGCAGTATTTT. Translating gives CASSLVRNTQYF.

For the CDR3, the DNA is TGCGCCAGCAGCCAAACACAGGGGGGGAATTCACCCCTCCACTTT. Its translation is CASSQTQGGNSPLHF. This chain links TRBV5-1 with TRBJ1-6, with 8 nucleotides matching TRBD1. Germline values: CDR1 SGHRS, CDR2 YFSETQ. J lost 7 bases, V lost 4 bases, and 7 bases had no gene match. This CDR3 spans 15 amino acids. The whole variable domain, filled in from reference TRBV5-1 and TRBJ1-6, reads KAGVTQTPRYLIKTRGQQVTLSCSPISGHRSVSWYQQTPGQGLQFLFEYFSETQRNKGNFPGRFSGRQFSNSRSEMNVSTLELGDSALYLCASSQTQGGNSPLHFGNGTRLTVT.